Each of the 23 T cell receptor beta chains below was sequenced from the same sample in a study of tumor-infiltrating lymphocytes in primary liver carcinoma. Without any cell sorting, roughly 20-30 mg of bulk tissue yielded co-extracted RNA and DNA. From around 500 ng of total RNA, TCR beta-specific cDNA was reverse-transcribed using a constant-region primer. Generation of the TCR beta libraries relied on three nested multiplex PCR rounds using slightly modified ARM-PCR. TRBV1-TRBV30 forward and Cbeta reverse primers drove the first two roughly 10-cycle rounds. TCRdb recomputed calls from the multiplex PCR reads with MiXCR, one row per CDR3 protein. The data show over 75,000 distinct CDR3 sequences, with around 68% seen just once and around 30% held by the top ten. The material sequenced was tumor-adjacent normal liver tissue. The receptors stem from a man aged 40-55 years with primary liver carcinoma and hepatitis B virus infection.

This clonotype appeared many times. The J gene is TRBJ2-2, the V gene TRBV12-3 or TRBV12-4; D remains ambiguous. Trimming cost V 3 bases and J 2 bases, with 7 bases left between them. The CDR3 contains 14 residues. Here the CDR3 reads CASSLSVNTGELFF. In nucleotides, the CDR3 is TGTGCCAGCAGTTTGTCAGTCAACACCGGGGAGCTGTTTTTT.

Notes on this clonotype: A much larger clone differs from this one at a single base, so this may be a read error. This chain joins TRBV5-6 and TRBJ2-3, with D tentatively TRBD2 (6 bases). V lost 0 bases and J 3 bases, leaving 14 bases between the germline ends. The germline V gene has CDR1 SGHDT and CDR2 YYEEEE. The CDR3 contains 16 residues. The CDR3 spells CASSLASGVPTDTQYF. The CDR3 DNA follows: TGTGCCAGCAGCTTGGCGTCGGGGGTCCCTACAGATACGCAGTATTTT.

Ten or more counts support this clonotype. This chain joins TRBV30 and TRBJ2-1, with TRBD2 identical over 9 bases. The J segment lost 5 bases and the V segment lost 3 bases, leaving 8 bases of the junction unmatched. Germline CDR1 is GTSNPN and CDR2 is SVGIG (reference sequence). The CDR3 covers 15 residues. CDR3 DNA sequence: TGTGCCTGGAGGACGCCGAGACTAGCGGACAATGAGCAGTTCTTC. Translation gives CAWRTPRLADNEQFF.

The genes are TRBV6-6 and TRBJ1-2, with 9 positions matching TRBD1. Germline CDR1 MNHNY, CDR2 SVGAGI (reference sequence). V dropped 5 bases and J dropped 10; count of bases not matched to a gene: 14. The CDR3 length is 15 residues. CDR3 sequence reads: CASSREQGASHYYTF. For the CDR3, the DNA is TGTGCCAGCAGTCGCGAACAGGGGGCTAGCCATTACTACACCTTC.

As regards this clonotype: Likely a read error: the CDR3 ends without its conserved phenylalanine or tryptophan. The chain recombines TRBV10-3 with TRBJ1-1, with a tentative D call TRBD1 (5 bases). Trimming cost V 5 bases and J 5 bases, with 15 bases left between them. Per the germline V gene, CDR1 is ENHRY and CDR2 is SYGVKD. This CDR3 spans 14 amino acids. DNA of the CDR3: TGTGCCATCAGTTTTGATGGGGGAATTACTGAAGCTTTCTAT. It yields the protein CAISFDGGITEAFY.

About this clonotype: A single base separates this from a much larger clone, so it may be a read error. V usage is TRBV28 and J usage is TRBJ1-5; 7 positions match TRBD1. From germline, CDR1 is MDHEN and CDR2 SYDVKM. This CDR3 comprises 15 residues. Here the CDR3 reads CATSSPRQGGQPQHF. CDR3 coding DNA: TGTGCCACCAGTTCACCCCGACAGGGAGGGCAGCCCCAGCATTTT. Filled out from reference TRBV28 and TRBJ1-5, the complete variable domain reads DVKVTQSSRYLVKRTGEKVFLECVQDMDHENMFWYRQDPGLGLRLIYFSYDVKMKEKGDIPEGYSVSREKKERFSLILESASTNQTSMYLCATSSPRQGGQPQHFGDGTRLSIL.

Of note for this clonotype: The CDR3 ends on some other residue instead of the conserved phenylalanine or tryptophan, so this is likely a read error. This chain uses TRBV12-3 or TRBV12-4 with TRBJ2-1, with TRBD1 matching 9 bases. The CDR3 is 13 residues long. CDR3 sequence: CATSSTGGNEQFY. CDR3 nucleotide sequence: TGTGCCACCAGTTCGACAGGGGGCAATGAGCAGTTCTAC.

A note on this clonotype: Its ends do not fully match the called genes, so a read error is possible. The chain couples TRBV11-2 to TRBJ2-7; D gene uncertain. Germline values: CDR1 SGHAT, CDR2 FQNNGV. This CDR3 spans 11 amino acids. The DNA for the CDR3 is TGTGGCAGTAGCCAATCCTATGAGCAGTATTTC. This encodes CGSSQSYEQYF.

This clonotype was detected only once. This may stem from a read error, because a much larger clone lies one nucleotide away. The chain links TRBV7-9 to TRBJ2-1, with D unclear. Germline CDR1 SEHNR, CDR2 FQNEAQ (reference sequence). The CDR3 spans 12 residues. This CDR3 reads CTSSLVAHEQFF. The CDR3 region has the DNA TGTACCAGCAGCTTAGTAGCCCATGAGCAGTTCTTC.

On this clonotype: Mismatch with germline at one junction end may stem from a read error. This chain joins TRBV10-2 and TRBJ2-3, with 8 bases fitting TRBD2. The CDR3 is 15 amino acids. In germline, CDR1 is WSHSY, CDR2 SAAADI. The CDR3 nucleotides read TGCGCCAGCAGTGAGAAAGCGGGAGCCCTAGATACGCGGTATTTT. This codes for CASSEKAGALDTRYF.

Note on this clonotype: A much bigger clone sits one base away, suggesting this may be a read error. The chain uses TRBV4-1 and TRBJ1-3, with a tentative D call TRBD1 (5 bases). The CDR3 covers 17 residues. CDR1 and CDR2 from the germline V gene are MGHRA and YSYEKL. The CDR3 reads CANSQVPGKVAGNTIYF. DNA of the CDR3: TGCGCCAACAGCCAAGTCCCAGGGAAGGTTGCTGGAAACACCATATATTTT.

The rearrangement joins TRBV11-2 to TRBJ2-1; D tentatively reads TRBD1 or TRBD2 (5 bases each). V gave up 11 bases and J gave up 8 bases, with 25 bases separating them. Looked up from germline, CDR1 is SGHAT and CDR2 is FQNNGV. This CDR3 is 15 amino acids long. In DNA form, the CDR3 reads TGTGCCGGCGAAATAGGGGACCTCCGGGGACATGAGCAGTTCTTC. This codes for CAGEIGDLRGHEQFF.

V is TRBV18 and J is TRBJ2-5; D is undetermined. Trimming removed 2 bases from V and 0 bases from J, with 4 bases in between. The CDR3 covers 13 residues. In germline, CDR1 is KGHSH, CDR2 LQKENI. The CDR3 DNA is TGTGCCAGCTCACCAGAGTACCAAGAGACCCAGTACTTC. This gives the protein CASSPEYQETQYF.

The chain has TRBV28 and TRBJ1-2; D is uncertain. This CDR3 comprises 18 residues. V was clipped by 6 bases and J by 2 bases, with 25 bases between them. CDR1 MDHEN and CDR2 SYDVKM come from the germline V gene. The CDR3 coding sequence is TGTGCCAGCAGCTTCCCCGAAGGCCGAGCGCCGCTCAACTATGGCTACACCTTC. Protein sequence: CASSFPEGRAPLNYGYTF.

This clonotype has only a few counts. V gene TRBV30 combines with J gene TRBJ1-1; 10 positions agree with TRBD1. Trimming took 4 bases from V and 5 from J; bases not matched to a gene: 10. CDR3 length: 15 residues. Germline CDR1 and CDR2: GTSNPN and SVGIG (reference sequence). CDR3 region: CAWIRQGARGTEAFF. The CDR3 region has the DNA TGTGCCTGGATACGACAGGGGGCGCGGGGAACTGAAGCTTTCTTT.

Points on this clonotype: A much larger clone lies one base from this, so it may be a read error. The rearrangement joins TRBV4-1 to TRBJ2-5, with TRBD2 identical over 8 bases. The CDR3 is made up of 14 amino acids. CDR1 and CDR2 from the germline V gene are MGHRA and YSYEKL. CDR3 in amino acids: CASSQDAQRETQCF. CDR3 nucleotides: TGCGCCAGCAGCCAAGATGCCCAGCGGGAGACCCAGTGCTTC.

As regards this clonotype: A much bigger clone sits one base away, suggesting this may be a read error. The chain recombines TRBV12-3 or TRBV12-4 with TRBJ2-7; D is unresolved. The CDR3 loop spans 13 amino acids. The CDR3 is CANTPPVGYEQYF. As DNA, the CDR3 is TGTGCGAACACGCCGCCCGTGGGGTACGAGCAGTACTTC.

About this clonotype: Germline and junction disagree at one end, which may indicate a read error. The chain carries TRBV4-1 and TRBJ1-2; D call uncertain. Germline CDR1 and CDR2: MGHRA and YSYEKL. The CDR3 totals 16 residues. DNA for the CDR3: TGCGCCAGCAGCCCACGGACGGCGGGTGCTTCTAGAGACTACATCTTC. Protein sequence: CASSPRTAGASRDYIF.

The sample holds many counts of this clonotype. V and J are TRBV6-5 and TRBJ2-7, with D perhaps matching TRBD1 (6 bases). CDR1 and CDR2 from the germline V gene are MNHEY and SVGAGI. V dropped 9 bases and J dropped 6 bases, with 12 bases sitting between them. The CDR3 runs to 11 residues. This CDR3 reads CASTGIREQYF. The CDR3 nucleotides are TGTGCCAGTACAGGGATACGCGAGCAGTACTTC.

Turning to this clonotype: At one boundary the junction diverges from the germline segment, which might be a read error. The chain recombines TRBV11-2 with TRBJ2-3; the match to TRBD2 covers 13 bases. The CDR3 totals 18 residues. The germline V gene encodes CDR1 SGHAT and CDR2 FQNNGV. In DNA, the CDR3 is TGTGTCATCAGCTTAACTACTAGCGGGAGGGCGGGGCGAGATACCCAGTATTTT. This translates into CVISLTTSGRAGRDTQYF.

This clonotype was picked up many times. V and J are TRBV6-5 and TRBJ2-7, with a tentative D call TRBD2 (6 bases). The CDR3 contains 15 residues. Trimming took off 2 bases at V and 3 bases at J, with 14 bases between the two ends. Germline-derived CDR1 and CDR2 are MNHEY and SVGAGI. The CDR3 coding sequence is TGTGCCAGCAGTTACGCGCGGGACTCCCACTACGAGCAGTACTTC. This sequence encodes CASSYARDSHYEQYF.

Concerning this clonotype: Possible read error: a much larger clone is one base away. No conserved phenylalanine or tryptophan ends this CDR3, so it is likely a read error. The chain links TRBV29-1 to TRBJ2-7; D ambiguous. The germline V and J ends were trimmed by 2 bases and 5 bases, with 13 bases remaining between them. Germline lookup yields CDR1 SQVTM and CDR2 ANQGSEA. The CDR3 is 13 residues long. As DNA, the CDR3 is TGCAGCGTTGAAATTTACAGCGAAGACGAGCAGTACTCC. Translation gives CSVEIYSEDEQYS.

About this clonotype itself: Lacking the conserved final phenylalanine or tryptophan, this CDR3 likely reflects a read error. J is TRBJ1-5 and V is TRBV29-1; tentatively, D is TRBD1 (5 bases). Germline V gene data show CDR1 as SQVTM and CDR2 as ANQGSEA. CDR3 length: 15 amino acids. Trimming took off 6 bases at V and 3 bases at J, with 18 bases between the two ends. This CDR3 is CSVATGGDNNQPQHS. CDR3 nucleotides: TGCAGCGTCGCGACCGGGGGTGATAACAATCAGCCCCAGCATTCT.